This T cell receptor beta chain is drawn from a study of identical twins. General study findings and limits: Out-of-frame sharing of TCR alpha in monozygotic twins was underestimated by models.

Via MiXCR, TCRdb re-called the 5' RACE reads, giving one row per CDR3 protein. In the table there are 690,000 or so distinct CDR3 sequences, roughly 6% of which are singletons. This clonotype was seen ten or more times. What it binds is not known. In every case, the donor was a healthy Caucasian. The sample was naive T cells sorted from blood. This clonotype was obtained from a man aged 18 to 30 in good health.

CDR3: CASRSYTYTGELFF. CDR3 in DNA: TGTGCCAGCAGGTCCTACACCTACACCGGGGAGCTGTTTTTT. J is TRBJ2-2 and V is TRBV25-1; no definite D call. CDR1 MGHDK and CDR2 SYGVNS come from the germline V gene. V lost 6 bases and J lost 3, with 11 bases in between. The CDR3 is 14 amino acids.